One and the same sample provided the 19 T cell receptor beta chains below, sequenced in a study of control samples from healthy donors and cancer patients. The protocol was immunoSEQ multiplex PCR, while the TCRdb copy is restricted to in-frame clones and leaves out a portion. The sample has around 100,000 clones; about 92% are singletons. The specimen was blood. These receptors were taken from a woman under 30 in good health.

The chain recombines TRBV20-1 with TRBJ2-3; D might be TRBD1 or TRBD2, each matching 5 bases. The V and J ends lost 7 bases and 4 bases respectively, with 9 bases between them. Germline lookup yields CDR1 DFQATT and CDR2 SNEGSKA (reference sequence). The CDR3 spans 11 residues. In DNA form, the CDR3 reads TGCAGTGGTGGGACCCCAGATACGCAGTATTTT. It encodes CSGGTPDTQYF.

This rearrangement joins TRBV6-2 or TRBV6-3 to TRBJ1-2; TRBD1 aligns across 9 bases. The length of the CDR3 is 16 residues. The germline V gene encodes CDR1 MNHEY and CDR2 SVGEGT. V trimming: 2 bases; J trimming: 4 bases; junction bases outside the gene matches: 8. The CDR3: CASSYTKPGQGYGYTF. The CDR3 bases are TGTGCCAGCAGTTACACGAAACCGGGACAGGGCTATGGCTACACCTTC.

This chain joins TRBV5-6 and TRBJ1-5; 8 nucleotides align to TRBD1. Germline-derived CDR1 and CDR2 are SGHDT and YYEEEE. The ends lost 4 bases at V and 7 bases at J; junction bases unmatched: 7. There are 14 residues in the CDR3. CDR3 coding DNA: TGTGCCAGCAGCCTCGGACAGGGACGGCAGCCCCAGCATTTT. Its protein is CASSLGQGRQPQHF.

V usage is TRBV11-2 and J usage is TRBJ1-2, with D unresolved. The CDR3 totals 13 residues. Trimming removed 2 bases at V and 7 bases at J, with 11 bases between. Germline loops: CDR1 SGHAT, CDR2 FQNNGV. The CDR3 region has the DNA TGTGCCAGCAGCTTATCGCCGGTACGTGGCTACACCTTC. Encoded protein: CASSLSPVRGYTF.

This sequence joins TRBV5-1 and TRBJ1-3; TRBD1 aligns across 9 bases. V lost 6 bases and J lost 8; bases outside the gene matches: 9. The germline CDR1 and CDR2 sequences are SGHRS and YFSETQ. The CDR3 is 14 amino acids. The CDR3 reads CASTWTGVRYTIYF. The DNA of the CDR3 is TGCGCCAGCACCTGGACAGGGGTAAGGTACACCATATATTTT. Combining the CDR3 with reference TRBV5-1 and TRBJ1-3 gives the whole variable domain KAGVTQTPRYLIKTRGQQVTLSCSPISGHRSVSWYQQTPGQGLQFLFEYFSETQRNKGNFPGRFSGRQFSNSRSEMNVSTLELGDSALYLCASTWTGVRYTIYFGEGSWLTVV.

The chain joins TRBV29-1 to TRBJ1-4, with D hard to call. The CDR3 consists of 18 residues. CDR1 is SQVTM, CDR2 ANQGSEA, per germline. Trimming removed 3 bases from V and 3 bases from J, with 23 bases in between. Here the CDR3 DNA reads TGCAGCGTTGAGGACCGGACGGCCCCAGGAAGATCTAATGAAAAACTGTTTTTT. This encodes CSVEDRTAPGRSNEKLFF. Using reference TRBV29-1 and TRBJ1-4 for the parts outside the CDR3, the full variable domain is SAVISQKPSRDICQRGTSLTIQCQVDSQVTMMFWYRQQPGQSLTLIATANQGSEATYESGFVIDKFPISRPNLTFSTLTVSNMSPEDSSIYLCSVEDRTAPGRSNEKLFFGSGTQLSVL.

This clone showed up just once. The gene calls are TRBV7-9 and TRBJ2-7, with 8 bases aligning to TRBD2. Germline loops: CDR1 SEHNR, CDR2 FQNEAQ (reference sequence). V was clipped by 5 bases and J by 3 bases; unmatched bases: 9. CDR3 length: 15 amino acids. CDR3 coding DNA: TGTGCCAGCAGCCGAGCGGGGGAGCCATACTACGAGCAGTACTTC. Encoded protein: CASSRAGEPYYEQYF.

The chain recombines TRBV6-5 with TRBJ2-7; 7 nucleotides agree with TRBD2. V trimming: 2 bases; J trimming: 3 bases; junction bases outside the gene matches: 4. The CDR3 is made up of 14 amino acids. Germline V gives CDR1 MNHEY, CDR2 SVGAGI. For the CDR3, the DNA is TGTGCCAGCAGTTACGTACGGGGGGTCTACGAGCAGTACTTC. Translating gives CASSYVRGVYEQYF.

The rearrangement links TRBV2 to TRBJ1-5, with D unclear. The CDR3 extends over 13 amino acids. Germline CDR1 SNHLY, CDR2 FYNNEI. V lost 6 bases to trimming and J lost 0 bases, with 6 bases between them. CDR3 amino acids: CASRGNSNQPQHF. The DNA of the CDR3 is TGTGCCAGCAGGGGTAATAGCAATCAGCCCCAGCATTTT.

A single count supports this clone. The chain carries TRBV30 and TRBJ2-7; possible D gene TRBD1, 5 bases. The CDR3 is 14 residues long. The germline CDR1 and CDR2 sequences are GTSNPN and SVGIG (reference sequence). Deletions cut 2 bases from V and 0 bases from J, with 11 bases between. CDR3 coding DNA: TGTGCCTGGAGTAGGGGCCCAGGCTCCTACGAGCAGTACTTC. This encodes CAWSRGPGSYEQYF.

This CDR3 is CASSLGDPGTGELFF. Written as DNA, the CDR3 is TGTGCCAGCAGTTTAGGGGACCCCGGCACCGGGGAGCTGTTTTTT. The rearrangement uses TRBV28 and TRBJ2-2, with D possibly called TRBD1 or TRBD2 (5 bases each). Between the trimmed V and J ends, which lost 2 bases and 4 bases, there was a span of 11 bases. The CDR3 extends over 15 amino acids. Germline values: CDR1 MDHEN, CDR2 SYDVKM.

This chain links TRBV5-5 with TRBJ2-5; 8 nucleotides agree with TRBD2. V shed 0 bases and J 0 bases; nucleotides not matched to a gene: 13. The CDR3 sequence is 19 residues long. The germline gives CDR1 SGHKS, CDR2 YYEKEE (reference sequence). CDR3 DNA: TGTGCCAGCAGCTTGGATGTTCGGCTAGCGGGCAACTACCAAGAGACCCAGTACTTC. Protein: CASSLDVRLAGNYQETQYF.

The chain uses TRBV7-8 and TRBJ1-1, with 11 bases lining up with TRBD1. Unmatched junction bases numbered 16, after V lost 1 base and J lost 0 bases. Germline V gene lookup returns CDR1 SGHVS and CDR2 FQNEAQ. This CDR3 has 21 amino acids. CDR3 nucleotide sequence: TGTGCCAGCAGCTTAGTCCTTCGGGGAGGACAGGGGGCAGTTTTGAACACTGAAGCTTTCTTT. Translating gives CASSLVLRGGQGAVLNTEAFF.

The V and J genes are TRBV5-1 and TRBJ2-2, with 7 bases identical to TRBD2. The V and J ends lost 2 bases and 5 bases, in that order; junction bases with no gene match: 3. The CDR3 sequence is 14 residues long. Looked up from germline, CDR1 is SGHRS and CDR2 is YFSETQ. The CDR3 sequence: CASSLKAGTGELFF. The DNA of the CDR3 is TGCGCCAGCAGCTTAAAAGCGGGGACCGGGGAGCTGTTTTTT.

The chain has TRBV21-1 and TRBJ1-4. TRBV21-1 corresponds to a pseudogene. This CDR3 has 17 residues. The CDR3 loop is CASSQGSFWGSREKLFF. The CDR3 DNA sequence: TGTGCCAGCAGCCAAGGCAGCTTCTGGGGATCTCGGGAAAAACTGTTTTTT.

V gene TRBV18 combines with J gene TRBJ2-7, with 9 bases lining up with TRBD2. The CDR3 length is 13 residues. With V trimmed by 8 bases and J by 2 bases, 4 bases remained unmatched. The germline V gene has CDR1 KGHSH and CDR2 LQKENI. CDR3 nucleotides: TGTGCCAGCCGCGGGGGGGGTCCCTACGAGCAGTACTTC. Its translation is CASRGGGPYEQYF. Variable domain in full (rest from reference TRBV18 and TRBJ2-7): NAGVMQNPRHLVRRRGQEARLRCSPMKGHSHVYWYRQLPEEGLKFMVYLQKENIIDESGMPKERFSAEFPKEGPSILRIQQVVRGDSAAYFCASRGGGPYEQYFGPGTRLTVT.

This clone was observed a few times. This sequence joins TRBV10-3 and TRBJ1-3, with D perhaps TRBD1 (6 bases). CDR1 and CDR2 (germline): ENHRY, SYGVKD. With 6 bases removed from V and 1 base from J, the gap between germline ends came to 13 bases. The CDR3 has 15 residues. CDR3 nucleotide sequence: TGTGCCATCAGCTTCGCCAGGGGTTCTGGAAACACCATATATTTT. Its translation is CAISFARGSGNTIYF.

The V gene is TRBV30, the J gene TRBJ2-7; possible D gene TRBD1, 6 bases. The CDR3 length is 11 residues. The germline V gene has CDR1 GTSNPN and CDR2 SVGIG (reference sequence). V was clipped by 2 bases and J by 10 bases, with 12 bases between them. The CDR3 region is CAWSPGVYQYF. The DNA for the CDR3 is TGTGCCTGGAGTCCAGGGGTTTACCAGTACTTC.

CDR3 in DNA: TGCGCCAGCAGCCCGGGACAGGGGGCTAGTGGAAACACCATATATTTT. Its translation: CASSPGQGASGNTIYF. The V and J genes are TRBV5-1 and TRBJ1-3, with TRBD1 identical over 12 bases. The CDR3 runs 16 residues. CDR1 and CDR2 (germline): SGHRS, YFSETQ. The V and J ends lost 4 bases and 3 bases, in that order; junction bases with no gene match: 5.